Included here is one T cell receptor (beta chain) sequence, with context. Its matching antigen is unknown. The sample is drawn from a study of cytomegalovirus exposure and HLA in healthy donors. Study in general: Genotyping of nearly 400 donors showed that 80% to 90% belonged to the Caucasian-associated ancestry cluster. Study-level points and caveats: Altogether, about 160 TCR beta chains were recorded as cytomegalovirus-associated.

Germline assignment: CDR1 SGHDT and CDR2 YYEEEE. V was clipped by 3 bases and J by 3 bases; unmatched bases: 9. The CDR3 has 15 amino acids. Researchers ran the PCR with 60 Vbeta and 13 Jbeta primers. As handled by the study authors: Approximately 72 million unique TCR beta chains, approximately 11 million of them shared, were counted by a later analysis. This table comes from immunoSEQ multiplex PCR, and its TCRdb copy is limited to in-frame clones, with some not included. The V and J calls and clone size are taken from that table; D and trimming were inferred from the DNA. This sample has about 140,000 clones, with 75% to 85% found just once.

The sample taken for sequencing was PBMCs. This sequence was found in a man in his forties in good health and CMV-seronegative. V usage is TRBV5-6 and J usage is TRBJ2-7; 7 bases are a match to TRBD1. The CDR3 bases are TGTGCCAGCAGCTATCGACAGGGAATTAGCTACGAGCAGTACTTC. It yields the protein CASSYRQGISYEQYF.